This T cell receptor (beta chain) was found in a study of control samples from healthy donors and cancer patients. As concerns this clone: At one end, the junction sequence differs from germline, possibly due to a read error.

This CDR3 has 15 amino acids. CDR1 is SNHLY, CDR2 FYNNEI, per germline. Generated by immunoSEQ multiplex PCR, the TCRdb table keeps only in-frame clones and is missing some. Here the sample spans roughly 120,000 clones, under 95% being singletons. This TCR derives from a man in his forties or fifties with head and neck cancer. Sequencing was carried out using PBMCs. The chain employs TRBV2 and TRBJ1-2; no clear D gene. The chain's CDR3 is CASSGGRIVTSVSMF. For the CDR3, the DNA is TGTGCCAGCAGTGGAGGACGGATAGTAACTTCCGTGTCTATGTTC.